These 32 T cell receptor beta chains originate from one sample sequenced in a study of T-cell reconstitution after alpha-beta-depleted transplantation in children (dated by TCRdb to 2016 to 2018). This specimen's treatment or condition label, interpreted: allogeneic hematopoietic cell transplantation with graft depleted of TCRalphabeta T cells and CD19 B cells. The library was made by PCR. Sequencer: Illumina HiSeq 2500. Molecular barcoding was employed in the preparation of TCR libraries, with unique molecular identifiers being used to normalize TCRbeta repertoire quantification. TCRdb ran its own pipeline on the public reads, namely fastp trimming at Q25 and MiXCR clone calling, and kept in-frame beta chains. For every CDR3 protein sequence, its rows merge into one entry that carries the most common genes and DNA. The table for this sample lists 580,000 or so distinct CDR3 sequences; approximately 22% of them were counted only once. Over 12% of the sample is held by the ten biggest clonotypes.

Sequenced here: PBMCs, mostly from graft donor cells, sampled 360 days after TCRalphabeta/CD19-depleted stem cell transplant. Receptors originate from a boy under two years old who had a stem cell transplant for acute myeloid leukemia, so the T cells may come from the graft donor.

The V call is TRBV28, the J call TRBJ1-1; TRBD1 aligns across 9 bases. Germline CDR1 and CDR2: MDHEN and SYDVKM. CDR3 length: 16 residues. V lost 5 bases to trimming and J lost 4 bases; unmatched junction nucleotides: 11. The CDR3 here is CASSVPGQGMVTEAFF. The CDR3 region has the DNA TGTGCCAGCAGTGTCCCGGGACAGGGTATGGTCACTGAAGCTTTCTTT. The full variable domain, its missing parts supplied by reference TRBV28 and TRBJ1-1, is DVKVTQSSRYLVKRTGEKVFLECVQDMDHENMFWYRQDPGLGLRLIYFSYDVKMKEKGDIPEGYSVSREKKERFSLILESASTNQTSMYLCASSVPGQGMVTEAFFGQGTRLTVV.

This clonotype was seen ten or more times. The DNA for the CDR3 is TGTGCCAGCATGTCGGACCGGATCCTAGCCAAAAACATTCAGTACTTC. This translates into CASMSDRILAKNIQYF. The V call is TRBV6-5, the J call TRBJ2-4, with D hard to call. Germline values: CDR1 MNHEY, CDR2 SVGAGI. The CDR3 runs to 16 residues. Trimming took 7 bases from V and 0 from J, leaving 16 bases between them.

The sample holds many counts of this clonotype. The chain has TRBV4-3 and TRBJ2-5; tentative D call: TRBD1 (6 bases). Per the germline V gene, CDR1 is LGHNA and CDR2 is YSLEER. Between the trimmed V and J ends, which lost 0 bases and 5 bases, there was a span of 13 bases. This CDR3 contains 15 residues. This chain's CDR3 is CASSQEIGGPETQYF. Written as DNA, the CDR3 is TGCGCCAGCAGCCAAGAAATTGGGGGCCCGGAGACCCAGTACTTC.

This rearrangement joins TRBV28 to TRBJ2-1; possibly TRBD2 for D (6 bases). Germline loops: CDR1 MDHEN, CDR2 SYDVKM. CDR3 length: 16 residues. Trimming removed 6 bases at V and 5 bases at J, with 20 bases between. CDR3 protein: CASSGGVIWGDNEQFF. CDR3 bases: TGTGCCAGCAGCGGCGGAGTAATATGGGGGGACAATGAGCAGTTCTTC.

This clonotype was counted at least ten times. The rearrangement joins TRBV7-8 to TRBJ1-5; possibly TRBD1 for D (6 bases). This CDR3 contains 13 residues. CDR1 SGHVS and CDR2 FQNEAQ come from the germline V gene. Trimming removed 2 bases at V and 9 bases at J, with 11 bases between. The CDR3 reads CASSLSDSTPQHF. Here the CDR3 DNA reads TGTGCCAGCAGCTTATCGGACAGTACGCCCCAGCATTTT.

This clonotype was detected many times. The CDR3: CASSFWGRGDSPLHF. The CDR3 DNA reads as TGTGCCAGCAGTTTTTGGGGGCGAGGTGATTCACCCCTCCACTTT. The chain joins TRBV28 to TRBJ1-6; D is possibly TRBD1 (6 bases). Germline V CDR1 and CDR2: MDHEN, SYDVKM. V was trimmed by 3 bases and J by 8 bases, leaving 14 bases between them. The CDR3 has 15 amino acids.

The chain uses TRBV5-4 and TRBJ2-7, with 9 nucleotides matching TRBD1. The CDR3 is 15 residues long. V dropped 4 bases and J dropped 5; count of bases not matched to a gene: 10. Germline V lookup: CDR1 SGHNT, CDR2 YYREEE (reference sequence). In DNA form, the CDR3 reads TGTGCCAGCAGCCCGAAGGGACAGGGTAGCAACGAGCAGTACTTC. Encoded protein: CASSPKGQGSNEQYF.

The table lists this clonotype with many counts. The chain has TRBV6-2 or TRBV6-3 and TRBJ1-5; 7 bases match TRBD1. Germline lookup yields CDR1 MNHEY and CDR2 SVGEGT. The CDR3 spans 18 residues. The V segment lost 3 bases and the J segment 0 bases; nucleotides outside the gene matches: 11. In DNA, the CDR3 is TGTGCCAGCAGTTATCCTCTAGGGGGCGCCGATAGCAATCAGCCCCAGCATTTT. Protein product: CASSYPLGGADSNQPQHF.

This clonotype has at least ten counts. V and J are TRBV25-1 and TRBJ2-7; TRBD2 matches 11 bases. The V gene end was trimmed by 3 bases and the J gene end by 3 bases; junction bases not matched to a gene: 4. The CDR3 extends over 15 amino acids. CDR1 is MGHDK, CDR2 SYGVNS, per germline. CDR3 in amino acids: CASSDASGGYYEQYF. The CDR3 coding sequence is TGTGCCAGCAGTGACGCTAGCGGGGGGTACTACGAGCAGTACTTC.

This clonotype occurred a few times. This sequence joins TRBV7-2 and TRBJ2-1; 10 positions match TRBD2. The germline gives CDR1 SGHTA, CDR2 FQGNSA. This CDR3 has 17 residues. Trimming removed 0 bases from V and 5 bases from J; junction bases left unmatched: 7. Here the CDR3 reads CASSLATSSGGDNEQFF. Written as DNA, the CDR3 is TGTGCCAGCAGCTTAGCTACATCTAGCGGGGGAGACAATGAGCAGTTCTTC.

Here the CDR3 reads CASSYSRRSTIYF. CDR3 nucleotide sequence: TGTGCCAGCAGTTACTCGCGGCGTAGCACCATATATTTT. The chain links TRBV6-5 to TRBJ1-3, with D unresolved. V was pared by 0 bases and J by 9 bases, with 9 bases between. The CDR3 contains 13 residues. Germline V gene sequence: CDR1 MNHEY, CDR2 SVGAGI.

This clonotype turned up a few times. The chain is built from TRBV3-1 and TRBJ2-7; no clear D gene. CDR1 and CDR2 (germline): LGHDT, YNNKEL (reference sequence). CDR3 length: 14 amino acids. Trimming pared 0 bases from V and 1 base from J, leaving 7 bases between. The DNA for the CDR3 is TGTGCCAGCAGCCAAGACTACGCTTCCTACGAGCAGTACTTC. It translates to CASSQDYASYEQYF.

The chain has TRBV14 and TRBJ2-7, with D maybe TRBD1 (6 bases). CDR1 is SGHDN and CDR2 is FVKESK in the germline V gene. Between the trimmed V and J ends, which lost 4 bases and 2 bases, there was a span of 12 bases. The CDR3 is 14 residues long. The CDR3 here is CASSRQDRTYEQYF. CDR3 sequence (DNA): TGTGCCAGCAGCCGACAGGACCGCACCTACGAGCAGTACTTC.

This clonotype was found many times. J is TRBJ2-7 and V is TRBV10-3, with D possibly being TRBD1 (6 bases). Germline CDR1 reads ENHRY; CDR2 reads SYGVKD. V lost 0 bases to trimming and J lost 4 bases, with 19 bases between them. The CDR3 runs to 17 residues. This CDR3 reads CAISESRLRDTSYEQYV. CDR3 DNA sequence: TGTGCCATCAGTGAGTCGAGGCTCCGGGACACCTCTTACGAGCAGTACGTC.

This clonotype appeared many times. The rearrangement joins TRBV12-3 or TRBV12-4 to TRBJ2-3; D unresolved. The CDR3 totals 12 residues. V dropped 3 bases and J dropped 5 bases, with 6 bases sitting between them. The CDR3 coding sequence is TGTGCCAGCAGTTTCGTTGGAGATACGCAGTATTTT. It encodes CASSFVGDTQYF.

This clonotype was detected many times. The chain combines TRBV12-3 or TRBV12-4 with TRBJ1-2; TRBD1 agrees at 8 bases. This CDR3 is 15 amino acids long. V shed 1 base, J shed 8 bases, and the junction held 9 bases outside the gene matches. The CDR3 bases are TGTGCCAGCAGTTTAGAGTTGGACGGGACAGGAGGCTACACCTTC. Protein sequence: CASSLELDGTGGYTF.

The chain links TRBV20-1 to TRBJ2-5, with a weak D call TRBD2 (5 bases). Germline V gene lookup returns CDR1 DFQATT and CDR2 SNEGSKA (reference sequence). The V end lost 6 bases, the J end lost 0 bases, and 17 bases lay between the germline ends. CDR3 length: 15 amino acids. Written as DNA, the CDR3 is TGCAGTGCCCACCTCAGTAGCGAGTACCAAGAGACCCAGTACTTC. It translates to CSAHLSSEYQETQYF.

The rearrangement uses TRBV6-5 and TRBJ1-1; 7 bases align to TRBD1. CDR3 length equals 12 residues. CDR1 and CDR2 (germline): MNHEY, SVGAGI. Losses at the gene ends were 9 bases for V and 4 bases for J; bases not matched to a gene: 5. The CDR3 region is CASTGVGTEAFF. The CDR3 DNA is TGTGCCAGTACAGGGGTGGGCACTGAAGCTTTCTTT.

This chain joins TRBV24-1 and TRBJ2-2, with 11 bases matching TRBD1. This CDR3 region has 16 residues. The V and J ends lost 3 bases and 7 bases, in that order; junction bases with no gene match: 6. Germline CDR1 is KGHDR and CDR2 is SFDVKD. The CDR3: CATSDPGQGASGELFF. Here the CDR3 DNA reads TGTGCCACCAGTGATCCCGGACAGGGGGCAAGCGGGGAGCTGTTTTTT.

The sample holds one count of this clonotype. The CDR3 bases are TGTGCCAGCAGTTACAGCCCCGGGGGGCCGGTCGCCGGGGAGCTGTTTTTT. Protein: CASSYSPGGPVAGELFF. The rearrangement uses TRBV6-5 and TRBJ2-2; a weak D match, TRBD2 (7 bases). From germline, CDR1 is MNHEY and CDR2 SVGAGI. CDR3 length equals 17 residues. The V end was cut by 2 bases, the J end by 6 bases, with 19 bases between.

A few counts support this clonotype. The chain links TRBV20-1 to TRBJ2-7, with 7 bases aligning to TRBD1. CDR3 length equals 14 residues. Germline CDR1 and CDR2: DFQATT and SNEGSKA (reference sequence). V dropped 1 base and J dropped 3; count of bases not matched to a gene: 6. The CDR3 coding sequence is TGCAGTGCTAGAGTAGGGACAGCGATCTACGAGCAGTACGTC. Its translation: CSARVGTAIYEQYV.

J is TRBJ1-2 and V is TRBV29-1; weak D call: TRBD1 (6 bases). Germline CDR1 and CDR2: SQVTM and ANQGSEA. Trimming took off 4 bases at V and 4 bases at J, with 16 bases between the two ends. There are 14 residues in the CDR3. DNA for the CDR3: TGCAGCGTTGGAACGGGGGGCATTGGCTATGGCTACACCTTC. It yields the protein CSVGTGGIGYGYTF.

The count of this clonotype is one. The CDR3 nucleotides are TGTGCCAGCAGCCCTTCTCGGGAGAATGAGCAGTTCTTC. It specifies CASSPSRENEQFF. The rearrangement uses TRBV11-2 and TRBJ2-1; D is possibly TRBD2 (6 bases). V shed 5 bases and J shed 7 bases, with 12 bases lying between them. CDR1 and CDR2 from the germline V gene are SGHAT and FQNNGV. This CDR3 has 13 amino acids.

This clonotype appeared a few times. The genes are TRBV4-3 and TRBJ2-5; D possibly uses TRBD1 or TRBD2 (6 bases each). The germline gives CDR1 LGHNA, CDR2 YSLEER. Trimming cost V 2 bases and J 8 bases, with 18 bases left between them. CDR3 size: 15 residues. The CDR3 loop reads CASSQREWGADTQYF. The CDR3 DNA follows: TGCGCCAGCAGCCAACGAGAATGGGGGGCGGACACCCAGTACTTC.

This clonotype occurred many times. J is TRBJ2-5 and V is TRBV29-1; D not certain. CDR3 length: 11 residues. The germline gives CDR1 SQVTM, CDR2 ANQGSEA. Between the trimmed V and J ends, which lost 2 bases and 5 bases, there was a span of 6 bases. The CDR3 reads CSVEFEETQYF. The DNA for the CDR3 is TGCAGCGTTGAATTTGAGGAGACCCAGTACTTC.

The gene calls are TRBV5-1 and TRBJ2-2; maybe TRBD1 (5 bases). This CDR3 contains 14 residues. The V gene lost 4 bases and the J gene lost 7 bases, with 14 bases spanning the gap. CDR1 and CDR2 from the germline V gene are SGHRS and YFSETQ. CDR3: CASSTGRIDGELFF. The CDR3 DNA follows: TGCGCCAGCAGCACAGGACGGATAGACGGGGAGCTGTTTTTT. The full variable domain, completed using reference TRBV5-1 and TRBJ2-2, is KAGVTQTPRYLIKTRGQQVTLSCSPISGHRSVSWYQQTPGQGLQFLFEYFSETQRNKGNFPGRFSGRQFSNSRSEMNVSTLELGDSALYLCASSTGRIDGELFFGEGSRLTVL.

This clonotype was counted ten times or more. This chain links TRBV29-1 with TRBJ2-1; no clear D. Trimming removed 3 bases at V and 4 bases at J, with 13 bases between. The length of the CDR3 is 14 residues. CDR1 is SQVTM and CDR2 is ANQGSEA in the germline V gene. CDR3 amino acids: CSVESGIRYNEQFF. CDR3 coding DNA: TGCAGCGTTGAGTCTGGGATCCGTTACAATGAGCAGTTCTTC.

This clonotype was counted ten times or more. The chain is built from TRBV6-1 and TRBJ2-3; 12 bases are a match to TRBD2. Losses at the gene ends were 3 bases for V and 10 bases for J; bases not matched to a gene: 11. The CDR3 covers 16 residues. The germline CDR1 and CDR2 sequences are MNHNS and SASEGT. The CDR3 nucleotides are TGTGCCAGCAGTGATTGGGCTAGCGGGGGGGCGCGGGCGCAGTATTTT. Protein sequence: CASSDWASGGARAQYF.

This clonotype has ten or more counts. This chain links TRBV6-6 with TRBJ2-5, with 7 bases fitting TRBD2. Germline CDR1 MNHNY, CDR2 SVGAGI (reference sequence). V lost 6 bases to trimming and J lost 2 bases; unmatched junction nucleotides: 3. The CDR3 sequence is 13 residues long. CDR3 residues: CASSQGLQETQYF. In nucleotides, the CDR3 is TGTGCCAGCAGCCAGGGACTACAAGAGACCCAGTACTTC.

This chain uses TRBV20-1 with TRBJ2-3; maybe TRBD2 (6 bases). There are 17 residues in the CDR3. Trimming shortened V by 0 bases and J by 1 base, and 17 bases separated the two germline ends. In germline, CDR1 is DFQATT, CDR2 SNEGSKA (reference sequence). The CDR3: CSARDPRRGRRTDTQYF. The CDR3 nucleotides read TGCAGTGCTAGAGACCCAAGGCGGGGACGCCGCACAGATACGCAGTATTTT.

V gene TRBV28 combines with J gene TRBJ2-5, with D possibly TRBD2 on 5 matching bases. V gave up 2 bases and J gave up 5 bases, with 12 bases separating them. CDR1 and CDR2 (germline): MDHEN, SYDVKM. The CDR3 sequence is 14 residues long. The CDR3 bases are TGTGCCAGCAGTTTACTCGGGGAGCTGGAGACCCAGTACTTC. This translates into CASSLLGELETQYF. Full variable domain (missing parts from reference TRBV28 and TRBJ2-5): DVKVTQSSRYLVKRTGEKVFLECVQDMDHENMFWYRQDPGLGLRLIYFSYDVKMKEKGDIPEGYSVSREKKERFSLILESASTNQTSMYLCASSLLGELETQYFGPGTRLLVL.

This clonotype was detected only a few times. This chain links TRBV10-1 with TRBJ2-3; D not resolved. This CDR3 region has 14 residues. Per germline, CDR1 WNHNN and CDR2 SYGVQD (reference sequence). V dropped 0 bases and J dropped 4 bases, with 8 bases sitting between them. The CDR3, as DNA: TGCGCCAGCAGTGAGTCGACGGGCGCAGATACGCAGTATTTT. This gives the protein CASSESTGADTQYF.